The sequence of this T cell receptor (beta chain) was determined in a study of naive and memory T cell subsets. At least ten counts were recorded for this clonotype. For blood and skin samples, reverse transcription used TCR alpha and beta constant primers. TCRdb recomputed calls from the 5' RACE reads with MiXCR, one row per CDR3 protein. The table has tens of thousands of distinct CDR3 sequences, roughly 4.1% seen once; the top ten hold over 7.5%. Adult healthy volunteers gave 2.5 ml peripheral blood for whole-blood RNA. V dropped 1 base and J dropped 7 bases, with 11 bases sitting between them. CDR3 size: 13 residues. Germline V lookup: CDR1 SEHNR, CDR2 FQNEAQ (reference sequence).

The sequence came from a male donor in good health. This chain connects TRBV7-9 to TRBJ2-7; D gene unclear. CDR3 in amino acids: CASSLDPSLEQYF. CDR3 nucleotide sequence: TGTGCCAGCAGCTTAGACCCAAGCTTGGAGCAGTACTTC.